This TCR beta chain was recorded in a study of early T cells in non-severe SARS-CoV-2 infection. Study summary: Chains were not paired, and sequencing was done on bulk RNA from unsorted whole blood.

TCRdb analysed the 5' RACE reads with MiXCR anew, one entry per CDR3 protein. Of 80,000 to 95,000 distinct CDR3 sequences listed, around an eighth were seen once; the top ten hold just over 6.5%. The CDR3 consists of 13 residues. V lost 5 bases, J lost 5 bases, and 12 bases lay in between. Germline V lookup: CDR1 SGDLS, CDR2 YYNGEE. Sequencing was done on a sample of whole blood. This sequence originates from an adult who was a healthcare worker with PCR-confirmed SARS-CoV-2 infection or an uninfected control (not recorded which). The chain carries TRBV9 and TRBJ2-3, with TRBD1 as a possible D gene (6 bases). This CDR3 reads CASSSVGGDTQYF. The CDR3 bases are TGTGCCAGCAGTAGCGTAGGGGGAGATACGCAGTATTTT.